The rows below give T cell receptor beta chains drawn from one sample of a study of OX40 agonist ivuxolimab in advanced cancers. The assay was immunoSEQ multiplex PCR, and TCRdb's table has in-frame clones only and misses some. The data show tens of thousands of clones, with more than 80% seen just once and about 0.94% held by the top ten. Sequenced here: CD4+ or CD8+ T cells sorted from blood, sampled in a trial of the OX40 agonist ivuxolimab. The receptors derive from an adult with an advanced solid tumor such as melanoma, head and neck, liver or kidney cancer. Both conserved end residues are trimmed from each CDR3. A D gene is named only where the DNA matches it firmly.

-,TRBJ2-3,TRBV7-6,ASSTGATDTQY
-,TRBJ2-7,TRBV18,ASSSYSGVNSYEQY
TRBD1,TRBJ1-4,TRBV5-1,ASSLAGQGGEKLF
TRBD1,TRBJ1-1,TRBV4-2,ASSQRDSLNMNTEAF
-,TRBJ1-1,TRBV28,ASRRPPGRGNTEAF
TRBD1,TRBJ1-1,TRBV6-1,ASSDRGNTEAF
-,TRBJ2-1,TRBV7-2,ASSLDSYNEQF
TRBD1,TRBJ1-2,TRBV2,ASSEIEQGGGYT
TRBD1,TRBJ2-4,TRBV19,ASSELFRDRLAKNIQY
TRBD1,TRBJ2-5,TRBV6-1,ASTKDRGRETQY
TRBD1,TRBJ2-7,TRBV5-1,ASSWDRGNYEQY
-,TRBJ2-7,TRBV7-9,ASSSFMGRSYEQY
TRBD1,TRBJ2-7,TRBV7-3,ASSLSQGADEQY
-,TRBJ1-4,TRBV10-1,ASSSDSEKLF
TRBD1,TRBJ1-4,TRBV11-3,ASSWRTGPSPGEKLF
-,TRBJ2-1,TRBV6-5,ASSYSGGELNNEQF
-,TRBJ1-6,TRBV7-6,ASSLGPNIGSPLH
-,TRBJ2-5,TRBV25-1,ASSVRETQY
TRBD2,TRBJ2-1,TRBV11-3,ASSLGGTTSGSEQF
TRBD1,TRBJ1-1,TRBV7-6,ASSLAGGPEAF
TRBD2,TRBJ2-2,TRBV5-1,ASSLGPSGENTGELF
TRBD1,TRBJ1-3,TRBV19,ASSMGQSSGNTIY
-,TRBJ1-4,TRBV28,ASHVGSNEKLF
TRBD1,TRBJ1-5,TRBV19,ASSRTGVWDQPQH
-,TRBJ2-1,TRBV7-9,ASSLRTARNTYNEQF
-,TRBJ2-2,TRBV2,ASSPLANTGELF
-,TRBJ2-1,TRBV5-1,ASSSLGGARLTRHEQF
TRBD1,TRBJ1-2,TRBV10-3,AISEGQGGGYT
-,TRBJ2-1,TRBV5-1,ASSLGPRDEQF
-,TRBJ2-2,TRBV7-9,ASRTLQGSGELF
-,TRBJ2-7,TRBV7-2,ASSSFLSSYEQY
-,TRBJ2-2,TRBV2,ASSEARDTGELF
-,TRBJ1-3,TRBV10-2,ASRTGTGNTIY
-,TRBJ2-1,TRBV30,AWTRSYNEQF
-,TRBJ1-4,TRBV9,ASSPHGGTGYEKLF
-,TRBJ2-1,TRBV19,ASSILYQNNEQF
-,TRBJ2-3,TRBV5-4,ASSFAGATDTQY
-,TRBJ1-2,TRBV7-9,ASSLEGVSQSYGYT
TRBD2,TRBJ2-1,TRBV18,ASSRQSGLANNEQF